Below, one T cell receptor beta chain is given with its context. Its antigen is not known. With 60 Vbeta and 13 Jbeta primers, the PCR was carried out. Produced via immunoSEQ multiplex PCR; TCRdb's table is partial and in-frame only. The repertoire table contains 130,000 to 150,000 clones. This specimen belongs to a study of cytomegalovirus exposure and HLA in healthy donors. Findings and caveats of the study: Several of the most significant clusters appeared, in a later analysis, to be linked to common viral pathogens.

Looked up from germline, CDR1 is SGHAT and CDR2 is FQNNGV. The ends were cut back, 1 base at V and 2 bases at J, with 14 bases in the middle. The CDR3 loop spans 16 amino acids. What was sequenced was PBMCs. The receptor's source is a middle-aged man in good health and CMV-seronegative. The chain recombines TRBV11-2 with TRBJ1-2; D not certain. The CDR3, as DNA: TGTGCCAGCAGCTTAGGGCAGCGCGCAACCAACTATGGCTACACCTTC. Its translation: CASSLGQRATNYGYTF. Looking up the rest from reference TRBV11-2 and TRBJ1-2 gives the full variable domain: EAGVAQSPRYKIIEKRQSVAFWCNPISGHATLYWYQQILGQGPKLLIQFQNNGVVDDSQLPKDRFSAERLKGVDSTLKIQPAKLEDSAVYLCASSLGQRATNYGYTFGSGTRLTVV.